This T cell receptor (beta chain) was obtained from a study of shared clonotypes between healthy human individuals. Across the whole study: Each donor contributed plates that comprised three CD4 naive, three CD4 memory, two CD8 naive and one CD8 memory.

Combining CD45RO+ cells with CCR7-negative CD45RA+ TemRA cells gave CD8 memory. Authors' data handling: Because ImmunoSEQ provided only junction sequences with no quality scores, the filtering differed. This table comes from immunoSEQ multiplex PCR, and its TCRdb copy is limited to in-frame clones, with some not included. V and J calls and clone size are those listed in that table; D and trimming were worked out from the DNA. The sample includes 100,000 to 120,000 clones, more than 65% of them seen just once. The sample comprised memory CD8+ T cells sorted from blood. As for subset: CD45RO+ cells pooled with CCR7-negative TemRA cells. This TCR was sampled from a woman aged 30 to 39 in good health.

CDR3 protein: CASSVPGQTYEQYF. CDR3 sequence (DNA): TGTGCCAGCAGTGTTCCGGGACAAACTTACGAGCAGTACTTC. The chain couples TRBV25-1 to TRBJ2-5; tentative D call: TRBD1 (6 bases). Matching the DNA end better, TRBJ2-7 makes the J call doubtful. Looked up from germline, CDR1 is MGHDK and CDR2 is SYGVNS. The CDR3 loop spans 14 amino acids.